The next 17 T cell receptor beta chains were all read from a single sample in a study of T-cell reconstitution after alpha-beta-depleted transplantation in children. TCRbeta library construction was performed incorporating unique molecular identifiers. From the PCR reads, TCRdb called clonotypes with MiXCR, one entry per CDR3 protein. The repertoire holds more than 400,000 distinct CDR3 sequences, with over 10% as singletons. The sequencing used PBMCs, mostly from graft donor cells, collected 180 days after TCRalphabeta/CD19-depleted stem cell transplant. The receptors here all came from a female patient between 2 and 15 years old who had a stem cell transplant for aplastic anemia, so the T cells may come from the graft donor.

Remarks on this clonotype: The germline gene is not matched at one end of the junction; a read error may be the cause. The J gene is TRBJ2-1, the V gene TRBV7-2, with 7 bases matching TRBD2. This CDR3 is built from 14 residues. CDR1 is SGHTA and CDR2 is FQGNSA in the germline V gene. The CDR3 spells CASIDTRPTVRGTF. DNA of the CDR3: TGTGCCAGCATCGACACCCGTCCCACGGTGCGGGGGACCTTC. Full variable domain (remainder filled in from reference TRBV7-2 and TRBJ2-1): GAGVSQSPSNKVTEKGKDVELRCDPISGHTALYWYRQSLGQGLEFLIYFQGNSAPDKSGLPSDRFSAERTGGSVSTLTIQRTQQEDSAVYLCASIDTRPTVRGTFGPGTRLTVL.

This clonotype turned up a few times. The chain employs TRBV7-2 and TRBJ2-7, with 12 positions matching TRBD2. Germline-derived CDR1 and CDR2 are SGHTA and FQGNSA. With 4 bases clipped from V and 2 bases from J, the junction kept 3 bases outside the gene matches. The CDR3 sequence is 15 residues long. CDR3 in amino acids: CASSSGLAGTYEQYV. For the CDR3, the DNA is TGTGCCAGCAGCTCTGGACTAGCGGGAACCTACGAGCAGTACGTC.

This clonotype was seen a handful of times. The rearrangement links TRBV12-3 or TRBV12-4 to TRBJ1-5; D might be TRBD1 (6 bases). This CDR3 is 15 amino acids long. The germline V and J ends were trimmed by 4 bases and 1 base, with 11 bases remaining between them. The CDR3 bases are TGTGCCAGCAGTTATCAAGGGGGGAGCAATCAGCCCCAGCATTTT. Amino acid sequence: CASSYQGGSNQPQHF.

This clonotype was observed a handful of times. J is TRBJ2-7 and V is TRBV28, with D possibly called TRBD1 or TRBD2 (6 bases each). The germline V gene has CDR1 MDHEN and CDR2 SYDVKM. CDR3 length: 15 amino acids. Deletions cut 7 bases from V and 0 bases from J, with 16 bases between. CDR3 DNA sequence: TGTGCCAGCACCACCCCCGGGGGCGGCTCCTACGAGCAGTACTTC. Encoded protein: CASTTPGGGSYEQYF. The entire variable domain, with the rest obtained from reference TRBV28 and TRBJ2-7, is as follows: DVKVTQSSRYLVKRTGEKVFLECVQDMDHENMFWYRQDPGLGLRLIYFSYDVKMKEKGDIPEGYSVSREKKERFSLILESASTNQTSMYLCASTTPGGGSYEQYFGPGTRLTVT.

The genes are TRBV7-9 and TRBJ2-7, with 9 bases lining up with TRBD2. This CDR3 comprises 17 residues. V shed 5 bases, J shed 1 base, and the junction held 12 bases outside the gene matches. Germline V gives CDR1 SEHNR, CDR2 FQNEAQ (reference sequence). DNA for the CDR3: TGTGCCAGCAGCCCCACATCGAGCGGGGGGCTATCCTACGAGCAGTACGTC. It specifies CASSPTSSGGLSYEQYV.

About this clonotype: Possible read error: a much larger clone is one base away. The conserved phenylalanine or tryptophan is not found at the CDR3 terminus, so this likely reflects a read error. The chain carries TRBV12-3 or TRBV12-4 and TRBJ2-1, with TRBD2 matching over 7 bases. The CDR3 has 12 amino acids. Trimming removed 1 base from V and 10 bases from J; junction bases left unmatched: 1. The CDR3 here is CASSLGRGEQFL. The DNA of the CDR3 is TGTGCCAGCAGTTTAGGGCGGGGGGAGCAGTTCTTG.

The V call is TRBV12-3 or TRBV12-4, the J call TRBJ2-2, with 12 bases fitting TRBD2. Trimming took 5 bases from V and 4 from J; bases not matched to a gene: 5. CDR3 length: 16 residues. The CDR3 here is CASSPSGRAGTGELFF. The DNA for the CDR3 is TGTGCCAGCAGTCCTAGCGGGAGGGCCGGCACCGGGGAGCTGTTTTTT.

This clonotype was observed many times. This chain uses TRBV29-1 with TRBJ2-2, with D perhaps TRBD1 (5 bases). This CDR3 is 13 amino acids long. Trimming stripped 3 bases from V and 7 bases from J, with 12 bases between. CDR1 SQVTM and CDR2 ANQGSEA come from the germline V gene. The DNA for the CDR3 is TGCAGCGTTGACCCAGGGCTGAGCGGGGAGCTGTTTTTT. Amino acid sequence: CSVDPGLSGELFF.

This clonotype turned up a few times. This chain joins TRBV6-5 and TRBJ1-3; perhaps TRBD1 as D (5 bases). The V gene lost 0 bases and the J gene lost 2 bases, with 14 bases spanning the gap. The length of the CDR3 is 17 residues. The germline gives CDR1 MNHEY, CDR2 SVGAGI. The chain's CDR3 is CASSYSSHGGTGNTIYF. CDR3 coding DNA: TGTGCCAGCAGTTACTCGTCCCACGGGGGGACTGGAAACACCATATATTTT.

This clonotype was detected only a few times. The V and J genes are TRBV11-1 and TRBJ2-1, with 12 positions matching TRBD2. The CDR3 is 19 amino acids. J gave up 8 bases and V 2 bases, and 16 bases lay outside the gene matches. CDR1 and CDR2 from the germline V gene are SGHAT and FQDESV (reference sequence). The CDR3, as DNA: TGTGCCAGCAGCTTAAACTCCGCGCCTAGCGGGAGGGAATATCATGAGCAGTTCTTC. Protein product: CASSLNSAPSGREYHEQFF.

There are a few counts of this clonotype. The chain carries TRBV29-1 and TRBJ2-1; D is possibly TRBD2 (5 bases). The V end was cut by 8 bases, the J end by 0 bases, with 20 bases between. The CDR3 is 16 amino acids. In germline, CDR1 is SQVTM, CDR2 ANQGSEA. In DNA, the CDR3 is TGCAGCACCCTAACCTTTACTAGAAGCTCCTACAATGAGCAGTTCTTC. Encoded protein: CSTLTFTRSSYNEQFF.

The chain is built from TRBV2 and TRBJ2-1, with D perhaps matching TRBD1 or TRBD2 (5 bases each). The V end lost 7 bases, the J end lost 5 bases, and 12 bases lay between the germline ends. CDR1 SNHLY and CDR2 FYNNEI come from the germline V gene. This CDR3 is built from 13 residues. The CDR3 loop reads CASTRDHNNEQFF. CDR3 nucleotides: TGTGCCAGCACCAGGGACCATAACAATGAGCAGTTCTTC.

This clonotype was counted only a few times. V and J are TRBV15 and TRBJ2-5; D not certain. This CDR3 spans 15 amino acids. Trimming cost V 3 bases and J 2 bases, with 13 bases left between them. Per germline, CDR1 LNHNV and CDR2 YYDKDF (reference sequence). CDR3 protein: CATSRDWTGQETQYF. The CDR3 DNA reads as TGTGCCACCAGCAGGGATTGGACGGGTCAAGAGACCCAGTACTTC. The whole variable domain, filled in from reference TRBV15 and TRBJ2-5, reads DAMVIQNPRYQVTQFGKPVTLSCSQTLNHNVMYWYQQKSSQAPKLLFHYYDKDFNNEADTPDNFQSRRPNTSFCFLDIRSPGLGDTAMYLCATSRDWTGQETQYFGPGTRLLVL.

A few counts support this clonotype. The chain recombines TRBV7-2 with TRBJ1-4, with D possibly being TRBD1 (6 bases). The V end was cut by 5 bases, the J end by 4 bases, with 11 bases between. The CDR3 contains 14 residues. Germline values: CDR1 SGHTA, CDR2 FQGNSA. The CDR3 sequence: CASSLDSINEKLFF. The CDR3 DNA is TGTGCCAGCAGCCTGGACAGTATTAATGAAAAACTGTTTTTT.

This clonotype was recorded at least ten times. The chain recombines TRBV9 with TRBJ2-3; TRBD2 matches at 8 bases. With 3 bases clipped from V and 2 bases from J, the junction kept 2 bases outside the gene matches. Germline V CDR1 and CDR2: SGDLS, YYNGEE. The CDR3 loop spans 14 amino acids. The CDR3 protein is CASSGLAHTDTQYF. The CDR3 nucleotides read TGTGCCAGCAGCGGACTAGCGCACACAGATACGCAGTATTTT.

The V gene is TRBV5-1, the J gene TRBJ2-3; D perhaps matches TRBD2 (6 bases). Looked up from germline, CDR1 is SGHRS and CDR2 is YFSETQ. V lost 1 base, J lost 6 bases, and 12 bases lay in between. This CDR3 is 14 amino acids long. CDR3 residues: CASSLTSRPDTQYF. The CDR3 DNA is TGCGCCAGCAGCTTGACTAGCAGACCCGATACGCAGTATTTT.

There are a few counts of this clonotype. This chain's CDR3 is CASSLLAGRETQYF. The CDR3, as DNA: TGTGCCAGCAGTTTACTAGCGGGAAGGGAGACCCAGTACTTC. The V call is TRBV28, the J call TRBJ2-5, with 9 bases fitting TRBD2. CDR3 length equals 14 residues. The germline gives CDR1 MDHEN, CDR2 SYDVKM. Trimming took 2 bases from V and 5 from J; bases not matched to a gene: 3.